This T cell receptor beta chain came from a study of CD8 T cells in ankylosing spondylitis. The study, taken as a whole, reports: Reportedly, matched ankylosing spondylitis synovial fluid was significantly enriched for disease-linked clones. Characteristic of ankylosing spondylitis blood, it appeared, was a TCR beta motif comprising 7 to 9 highly homologous variants. Reactive arthritis synovial fluid and blood were previously reported to contain some motif variants.

Turning to this clonotype: Its antigen remains unidentified.

The TCR beta libraries were generated through quantitative 5'-RACE incorporating molecular barcodes. TCRdb reprocessed the 5' RACE reads with MiXCR, giving one entry per CDR3 protein. This table holds roughly 90,000 distinct CDR3 sequences, roughly 9% found once. J gave up 8 bases and V 2 bases, and 9 bases lay outside the gene matches. Germline V CDR1 and CDR2: MNHEY, SMNVEV (reference sequence). The CDR3 sequence is 15 residues long. V gene TRBV27 combines with J gene TRBJ2-1, with TRBD2 matching over 7 bases. This TCR was recovered from a male donor with ankylosing spondylitis. Sequenced sample: blood, either unsorted or a sorted T cell fraction (not recorded which). The CDR3 loop reads CASSLVEKRGYEQFF. CDR3 sequence (DNA): TGTGCCAGCAGTTTAGTTGAAAAGCGGGGATATGAGCAGTTCTTC.